Listed below are T cell receptor beta chains from one sample, sequenced in a study of T cells in lung cancer brain metastases. Generated by immunoSEQ multiplex PCR, the TCRdb table keeps only in-frame clones and is missing some. The data show some 5,000 clones, with over 65% seen just once and about 6% held by the top ten. The sample consisted of tumor tissue from a brain metastasis. The origin of the receptors is a man in his fifties or sixties with non-small cell lung cancer that had spread to the brain. CDR3s include the opening cysteine and the closing phenylalanine or tryptophan. Each record gives: V gene, clone size, J gene, D gene, CDR3 DNA, CDR3 protein. The D gene is left open where the match is weak. Rows give clone size only sometimes, using once, few, many, or a class for an expanded clone.

v_call: TRBV20-1
clone_size: .
j_call: TRBJ1-2
d_call: .
cdr3_nt: TGCAGTGCTAGTCGTAGCTATGGCTACACCTTC
cdr3_aa: CSASRSYGYTF

v_call: TRBV30
clone_size: .
j_call: TRBJ2-4
d_call: .
cdr3_nt: TGTGCCTGGAGTATCGGGGTAGCCAAAAACATTCAGTACTTC
cdr3_aa: CAWSIGVAKNIQYF

v_call: TRBV5-1
clone_size: .
j_call: TRBJ2-3
d_call: TRBD2
cdr3_nt: TGCGCCAGCAGCGAAGTAGCGGGAGGCACAGATACGCAGTATTTT
cdr3_aa: CASSEVAGGTDTQYF

v_call: TRBV30
clone_size: .
j_call: TRBJ1-4
d_call: .
cdr3_nt: TGTGCCTGGAGTTCAGGGGTCACTAATGAAAAACTGTTTTTT
cdr3_aa: CAWSSGVTNEKLFF

v_call: TRBV5-4
clone_size: .
j_call: TRBJ2-5
d_call: TRBD1
cdr3_nt: TGTGCCAGCAGCCCCAGACAGGGGGCAGGAGAGACCCAGTACTTC
cdr3_aa: CASSPRQGAGETQYF

v_call: TRBV4-1
clone_size: .
j_call: TRBJ2-7
d_call: TRBD2
cdr3_nt: TGCGCCAGCAGCCAAGATCGGGGGACTAGCTCCTACGAACAGTACTTC
cdr3_aa: CASSQDRGTSSYEQYF

v_call: TRBV4-2
clone_size: once
j_call: TRBJ1-2
d_call: .
cdr3_nt: TGTGCCAGCAGCCAAGTTACGCCAGGGGCTAACTATGGCTACACCTTC
cdr3_aa: CASSQVTPGANYGYTF

v_call: TRBV9
clone_size: .
j_call: TRBJ2-7
d_call: .
cdr3_nt: TGTGCCAGCAGCGGGTCCATGGACTACGAGCAGTACTTC
cdr3_aa: CASSGSMDYEQYF

v_call: TRBV16
clone_size: .
j_call: TRBJ1-2
d_call: .
cdr3_nt: TGTGCCAGCAGCCAACCCGGGGGCAATGCCTACACCTTC
cdr3_aa: CASSQPGGNAYTF

v_call: TRBV6-6
clone_size: .
j_call: TRBJ1-2
d_call: .
cdr3_nt: TGTGCCAGCAGTCCAGATGTTATGTTCCACACCTTC
cdr3_aa: CASSPDVMFHTF

v_call: TRBV9
clone_size: .
j_call: TRBJ2-3
d_call: .
cdr3_nt: TGTGCCAGCAGCGTAGATGAGGACGGGGGCACAGATACGCAGTATTTT
cdr3_aa: CASSVDEDGGTDTQYF

v_call: TRBV5-5
clone_size: .
j_call: TRBJ1-4
d_call: .
cdr3_nt: TGTGCCAGCAGGCCGGACGCCGCAACTAATGAAAAACTGTTTTTT
cdr3_aa: CASRPDAATNEKLFF

v_call: TRBV6-1
clone_size: once
j_call: TRBJ2-2
d_call: .
cdr3_nt: TGTGCCAGCAGTGTAGGGTGGGGAACGGGAGTCACCGGGGAGCTGTTTTTT
cdr3_aa: CASSVGWGTGVTGELFF

v_call: TRBV27
clone_size: .
j_call: TRBJ1-2
d_call: .
cdr3_nt: TGTGCCAGCAGTCCAACAGAGCCCTACGGCTACACCTTC
cdr3_aa: CASSPTEPYGYTF

v_call: TRBV5-4
clone_size: .
j_call: TRBJ2-7
d_call: TRBD2
cdr3_nt: TGTGCCAGCAGCTTGGGGGGACTAGCGGGGGCTTACGAGCAGTACTTC
cdr3_aa: CASSLGGLAGAYEQYF

v_call: TRBV7-9
clone_size: .
j_call: TRBJ2-3
d_call: .
cdr3_nt: TGTGCCAGCAGCTTAGCGAGTAGTGGACGGACAGATACGCAGTATTTT
cdr3_aa: CASSLASSGRTDTQYF

v_call: TRBV4-1
clone_size: few
j_call: TRBJ1-2
d_call: .
cdr3_nt: TGCGCCAGCAGCCAAGATCGGGTAGGGCGCAACTATGGCTACACCTTC
cdr3_aa: CASSQDRVGRNYGYTF

v_call: TRBV2
clone_size: few
j_call: TRBJ2-7
d_call: .
cdr3_nt: TGTGCCAGCAGCCTGGGTCAGGGCGAGCAGTACTTC
cdr3_aa: CASSLGQGEQYF

v_call: TRBV29-1
clone_size: .
j_call: TRBJ2-1
d_call: TRBD1
cdr3_nt: TGCAGCGTTGTTCGACAGGGGGCGCTTCCTTATGAGCAGTTCTTC
cdr3_aa: CSVVRQGALPYEQFF

v_call: TRBV11-2
clone_size: .
j_call: TRBJ2-1
d_call: .
cdr3_nt: TGTGCCAGCAGCTTGGAACAGACTCGGCAGTTCTTC
cdr3_aa: CASSLEQTRQFF

v_call: TRBV7-9
clone_size: .
j_call: TRBJ2-7
d_call: TRBD2
cdr3_nt: TGTGCCAGCAGGCGTAGCGGGGGGGACCCCCCCCAGTACTTC
cdr3_aa: CASRRSGGDPPQYF

v_call: TRBV5-1
clone_size: .
j_call: TRBJ2-2
d_call: .
cdr3_nt: TGCGCCAGCAGCGTCCGGGACAAGAACACCGGAGAGCTGTTTTTT
cdr3_aa: CASSVRDKNTGELFF

v_call: TRBV5-5
clone_size: .
j_call: TRBJ2-6
d_call: .
cdr3_nt: TGTGCCAGCAGCTTGGGAGGCTCTGGGGCCAACGTCCTGACTTTC
cdr3_aa: CASSLGGSGANVLTF

v_call: TRBV7-2
clone_size: .
j_call: TRBJ1-1
d_call: .
cdr3_nt: TGTGCCAGCAGCTTACGGGAGGGGAACACTGAAGCTTTCTTT
cdr3_aa: CASSLREGNTEAFF

v_call: TRBV5-1
clone_size: .
j_call: TRBJ2-3
d_call: TRBD1
cdr3_nt: TGCGCCAGCAGCCCGTCGGGACAGGGAAAAGATACGCAGTATTTT
cdr3_aa: CASSPSGQGKDTQYF

v_call: TRBV7-5
clone_size: few
j_call: TRBJ2-7
d_call: .
cdr3_nt: TGTGCCAGAACCGGCGGCATGGTCGTTACCTACGAGCAGTACTTC
cdr3_aa: CARTGGMVVTYEQYF

v_call: TRBV21-1
clone_size: once
j_call: TRBJ1-2
d_call: .
cdr3_nt: TGTGCCAGCACCCCAAAGTATGGGGGCTGGGGCTACACCTTC
cdr3_aa: CASTPKYGGWGYTF

v_call: TRBV30
clone_size: .
j_call: TRBJ2-5
d_call: TRBD1
cdr3_nt: TGTGCCTGGAGTGTACGACAGGGCCCATTCGAAGAGACCCAGTACTTC
cdr3_aa: CAWSVRQGPFEETQYF

v_call: TRBV5-1
clone_size: .
j_call: TRBJ1-6
d_call: .
cdr3_nt: TGCGCCAGCAGCTTGGGGGGGATAGAGTCACCCCTCCACTTT
cdr3_aa: CASSLGGIESPLHF

v_call: TRBV4-2
clone_size: .
j_call: TRBJ2-1
d_call: TRBD2
cdr3_nt: TGTGCCAGCAGCCCTCGGGGACGGGGGGACAATGAGCAGTTCTTC
cdr3_aa: CASSPRGRGDNEQFF

v_call: TRBV4-2
clone_size: .
j_call: TRBJ1-2
d_call: TRBD1
cdr3_nt: TGTGCCAGCAGCAGACCTAGAGAGGGGGCGGTTGGCTACACCTTC
cdr3_aa: CASSRPREGAVGYTF

v_call: TRBV19
clone_size: .
j_call: TRBJ2-7
d_call: TRBD1
cdr3_nt: TGTGCCAGTGGCCGGACAGGGGCGATTCTCAGCGAGCAGTACTTC
cdr3_aa: CASGRTGAILSEQYF

v_call: TRBV9
clone_size: .
j_call: TRBJ2-5
d_call: .
cdr3_nt: TGTGCCAGCAGCCCACGAGAGGGGGGCCGGGGGGAGACCCAATACTTC
cdr3_aa: CASSPREGGRGETQYF

v_call: TRBV11-2
clone_size: .
j_call: TRBJ2-5
d_call: .
cdr3_nt: TGTGCCAGCAGCTTAGTTTGGGGGGGCCTGGAGACCCAGTACTTC
cdr3_aa: CASSLVWGGLETQYF

v_call: TRBV18
clone_size: .
j_call: TRBJ1-1
d_call: .
cdr3_nt: TGTGCCAGCTCACCAGTTGGGGGAAACACTGAAGCTTTCTTT
cdr3_aa: CASSPVGGNTEAFF

v_call: TRBV21-1
clone_size: .
j_call: TRBJ1-1
d_call: .
cdr3_nt: TGTGCCAGCAGCGCACACAGGGGGACCGAAGCTTTCTTT
cdr3_aa: CASSAHRGTEAFF

v_call: TRBV27
clone_size: .
j_call: TRBJ1-1
d_call: TRBD1
cdr3_nt: TGTGCCAGCAGTTTCTTCGGGACAGTGAACACTGAAGCTTTCTTT
cdr3_aa: CASSFFGTVNTEAFF

v_call: TRBV5-4
clone_size: once
j_call: TRBJ2-3
d_call: .
cdr3_nt: TGTGCCAGCAGCTCTCCAATTGATACGCAGTATTTT
cdr3_aa: CASSSPIDTQYF